What follows describes a single T cell receptor beta chain. No cognate antigen has been identified for it. No base qualities exist here, and no much larger clone lies one base off it. These data belong to a study of T cell responses to AZD1222 COVID-19 vaccine (TCRdb year 2021). For the study in its entirety: AZD1222 recipients given second doses at about 4 weeks or at about 12 weeks were pooled, since spike-specific TCR depth and breadth were not found to differ between the two schedules. TCR sequencing was performed for roughly 250 trial participants, of whom roughly 200 were given two doses of AZD1222 and around 25 were given two doses of MenACWY control vaccine. Trial participants were enrolled into age subgroups of 18-55, 56-69 and 70-plus years, which contained 148, 28 and 57 TCR-sequenced participants, respectively. The investigation overall reported the following: Only five to seven AZD1222 recipients were SARS-CoV-2 seropositive at baseline, limiting conclusions about previously exposed vaccinees. Reportedly, almost half of the unique spike-specific TCRs recognized epitopes lying outside the regions that are mutated in the B.1.351 and B.1.1.7 variants. No day 14 peak-response samples were available, so repertoires were characterized only after the peak T cell response. The whole spike protein was spanned by vaccine-associated CD4 TCRs, and dominant responses were seen in regions 160-218 and 743-854. Spike-specific TCR breadth and depth rose significantly after two AZD1222 doses compared with day 0 and with MenACWY recipients. In the small 56-69-year group, the increase in depth fell short of significance, most likely because of low power. Participants were mostly white British, with more females than males. The authors suggested clonal diversity may have been underestimated.

Via the germline V gene, CDR1 is SGHTA and CDR2 FQGNSA. The CDR3 covers 15 residues, taking in both the cysteine and the phenylalanine. Only the CDR3 portion is preserved as DNA: 45 bases, with reading frame beginning at the first base. Trimming accounts for 4 bases at V and 7 bases at J, while the number of junction bases matched to no gene is 8. The CDR3 regions of human TCRbeta chains were subjected to immunosequencing. In the paper's pipeline: Repertoire TCRs were checked for matches against a reference library of SARS-CoV-2-specific TCRs that had been generated using the MIRA antigen-specificity platform. Breadth was defined as the fraction of unique TCRs that were SARS-CoV-2-associated, and depth was defined as the fraction of total T cells that were SARS-CoV-2-associated. Each spike-specific TCR was assigned to its reactive spike region and to a CD4 or CD8 class using the MIRA data. Log10-transformed breadth and depth values were compared by one-way ANOVA with Sidak's multiple comparisons tests. TCRdb holds this immuneACCESS table with in-frame rearrangements only. Some clones are missing; in checked studies, unresolved V genes explain under half, and the rest has no known cause. V and J calls plus clone size are reproduced from that table; the DNA served to infer D and trimming. The sample table contains about 140,000 clones; only one count was recorded for more than 85% of them. In total, the top ten clones hold about 3% of the sample.

Interpreted using the paper, the time point label stands for: baseline before first vaccination. The vaccinee samples were drawn from two UK trials, COV001 and COV002, one of which was a single-blind randomized controlled phase 2/3 trial testing AZD1222 (ChAdOx1 nCoV-19) in healthy adults. For TCRbeta chain sequencing, PBMC samples from trial participants were taken at day 0 and at day 28 after the second dose. The chain couples TRBV7-2 to TRBJ2-5; 11 of the junction bases match TRBD1. The sample was peripheral blood, taken on day 0 of AZD1222 vaccination. The receptor comes from an adult in good health. The CDR3 has the sequence CASSSTGQGAGTQYF. The DNA is TGTGCCAGCAGCTCCACCGGACAGGGGGCAGGGACCCAGTACTTC.